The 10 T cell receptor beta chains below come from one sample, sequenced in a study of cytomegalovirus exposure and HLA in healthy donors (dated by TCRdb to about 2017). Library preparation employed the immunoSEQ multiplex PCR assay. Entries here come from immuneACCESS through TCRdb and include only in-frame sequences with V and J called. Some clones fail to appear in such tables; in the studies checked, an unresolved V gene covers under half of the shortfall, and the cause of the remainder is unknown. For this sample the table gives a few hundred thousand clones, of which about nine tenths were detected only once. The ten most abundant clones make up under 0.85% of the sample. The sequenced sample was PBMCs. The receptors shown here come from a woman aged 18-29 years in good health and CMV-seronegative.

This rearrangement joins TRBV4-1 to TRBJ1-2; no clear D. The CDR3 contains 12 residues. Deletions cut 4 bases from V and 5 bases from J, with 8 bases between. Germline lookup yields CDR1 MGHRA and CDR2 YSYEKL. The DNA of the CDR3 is TGCGCCAGCAGCCCCGACTCGTATGGCTACACCTTC. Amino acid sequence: CASSPDSYGYTF.

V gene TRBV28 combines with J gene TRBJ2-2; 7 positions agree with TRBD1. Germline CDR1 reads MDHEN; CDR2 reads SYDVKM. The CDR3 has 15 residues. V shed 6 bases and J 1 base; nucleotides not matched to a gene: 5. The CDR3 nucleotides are TGTGCCAGCAGGCCCGGGACAGTGAACACCGGGGAGCTGTTTTTT. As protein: CASRPGTVNTGELFF.

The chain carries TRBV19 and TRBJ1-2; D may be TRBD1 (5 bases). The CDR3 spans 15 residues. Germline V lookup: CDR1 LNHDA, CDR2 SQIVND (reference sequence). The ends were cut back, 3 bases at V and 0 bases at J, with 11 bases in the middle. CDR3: CASSMGLFANYGYTF. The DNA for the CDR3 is TGTGCCAGTAGTATGGGGCTCTTTGCTAACTATGGCTACACCTTC.

CDR3 protein: CASSRTSGTNEQFF. DNA for the CDR3: TGTGCCAGCAGTCGGACTAGCGGGACCAATGAGCAGTTCTTC. The V and J genes are TRBV6-5 and TRBJ2-1; TRBD2 matches 12 bases. The CDR3 runs to 14 residues. With V trimmed by 5 bases and J by 6 bases, 2 bases remained unmatched. The V gene's germline CDR1 is MNHEY and CDR2 SVGAGI.

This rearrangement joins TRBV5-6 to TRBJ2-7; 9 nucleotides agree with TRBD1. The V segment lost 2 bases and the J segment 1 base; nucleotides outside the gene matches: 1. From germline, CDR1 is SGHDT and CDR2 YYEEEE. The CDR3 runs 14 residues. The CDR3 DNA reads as TGTGCCAGCAGCTTACAGGGGGCGTCCTACGAGCAGTACTTC. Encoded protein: CASSLQGASYEQYF.

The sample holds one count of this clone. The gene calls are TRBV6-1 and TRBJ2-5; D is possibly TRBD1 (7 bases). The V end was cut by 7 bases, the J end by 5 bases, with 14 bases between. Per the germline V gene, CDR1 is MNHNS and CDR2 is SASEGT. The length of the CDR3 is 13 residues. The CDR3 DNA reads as TGTGCCAGCATTCTGACAGGGAGGGAGACCCAGTACTTC. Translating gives CASILTGRETQYF.

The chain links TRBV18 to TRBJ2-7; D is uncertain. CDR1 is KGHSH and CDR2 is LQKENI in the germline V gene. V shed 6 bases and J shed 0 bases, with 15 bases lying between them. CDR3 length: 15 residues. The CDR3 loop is CASSPSPESSYEQYF. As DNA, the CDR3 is TGTGCCAGCTCGCCCTCTCCGGAGTCCTCCTACGAGCAGTACTTC.

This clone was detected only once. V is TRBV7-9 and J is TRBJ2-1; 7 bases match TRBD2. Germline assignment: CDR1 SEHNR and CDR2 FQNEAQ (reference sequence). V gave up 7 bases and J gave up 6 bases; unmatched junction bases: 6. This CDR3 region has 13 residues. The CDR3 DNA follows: TGTGCCAGCACCCGGGGGGTCAGCAATGAGCAGTTCTTC. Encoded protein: CASTRGVSNEQFF.

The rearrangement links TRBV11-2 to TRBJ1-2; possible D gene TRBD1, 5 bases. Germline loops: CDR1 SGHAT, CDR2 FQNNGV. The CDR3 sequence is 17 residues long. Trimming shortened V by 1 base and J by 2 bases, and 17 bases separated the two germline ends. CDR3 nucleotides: TGTGCCAGCAGCTTAGGGTCCTGGGGGGATCAGAACTATGGCTACACCTTC. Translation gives CASSLGSWGDQNYGYTF.

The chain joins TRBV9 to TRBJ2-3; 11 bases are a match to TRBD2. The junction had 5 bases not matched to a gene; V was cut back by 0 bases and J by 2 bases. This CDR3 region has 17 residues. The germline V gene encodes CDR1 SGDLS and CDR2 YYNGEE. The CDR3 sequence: CASSVARLAGITDTQYF. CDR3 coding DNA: TGTGCCAGCAGCGTAGCTAGACTAGCGGGGATCACAGATACGCAGTATTTT.